This is a list of T cell receptor beta chains from one sample in a study of CD8 T cells in ankylosing spondylitis. TCRdb re-analysed the 5' RACE reads in MiXCR, keeping a single row per CDR3 protein. The repertoire holds about 500,000 distinct CDR3 sequences, about 5.2% seen once, with around 3.5% in the top ten. The specimen sequenced was blood, either unsorted or a sorted T cell fraction (not recorded which). These receptors were obtained from a male donor with ankylosing spondylitis. CDR3s include the opening cysteine and the closing phenylalanine or tryptophan. Fields, in order: J gene, clone size, V gene, CDR3 length, D gene, CDR3 protein, CDR3 DNA. The D gene is left open where the match is weak. The size of a clone is reported for some rows only, either as once, few or many, or as a class for expanded clones.

>TRBJ2-2|many|TRBV24-1|17|TRBD2
CATSDLTSGSVTGELFF
TGTGCCACCAGTGACCTAACTAGCGGGAGTGTAACCGGGGAGCTGTTTTTT
>TRBJ2-5|many|TRBV20-1|14|TRBD1
CSAPPRQGKETQYF
TGCAGTGCTCCGCCCAGACAGGGCAAAGAGACCCAGTACTTC
>TRBJ1-1|many|TRBV12-3/TRBV12-4|12|.
CASSLEASEAFF
TGTGCCAGCAGTTTAGAGGCCAGTGAAGCTTTCTTT
>TRBJ1-6|many|TRBV20-1|15|.
CSAPQYAPYNSPLHF
TGCAGTGCCCCGCAGTACGCTCCCTATAATTCACCCCTCCACTTT
>TRBJ2-5|many|TRBV7-8|16|TRBD2
CASSLWTSGGEETQYF
TGTGCCAGCAGCTTATGGACTAGCGGGGGGGAAGAGACCCAGTACTTC
>TRBJ2-2|many|TRBV5-1|15|.
CASRLDLAFAGELFF
TGCGCCAGCAGACTTGACCTAGCCTTCGCCGGGGAGCTGTTTTTT
>TRBJ2-5|few|TRBV3-1|13|TRBD2
CASSQRGVETQYF
TGTGCCAGCAGCCAGCGGGGGGTCGAGACCCAGTACTTC
>TRBJ1-2|many|TRBV7-9|15|.
CASSVQFGFNYGYTF
TGTGCCAGCAGCGTCCAATTTGGGTTTAACTATGGCTACACCTTC
>TRBJ1-6|many|TRBV7-3|15|TRBD1
CASSLEGQGLSPLHF
TGTGCCAGCAGCTTAGAGGGACAGGGACTTTCACCCCTCCACTTT
>TRBJ2-3|many|TRBV29-1|14|.
CSVETGPSTDTQYF
TGCAGCGTTGAAACAGGACCTAGCACAGATACGCAGTATTTT
>TRBJ1-3|many|TRBV6-6|11|.
CASSYTNTIYF
TGTGCCAGCAGTTACACAAACACCATATATTTT
>TRBJ1-2|many|TRBV4-2|16|TRBD1
CASSQGGGTANYGYTF
TGTGCCAGCAGCCAAGGAGGGGGCACAGCTAACTATGGCTACACCTTC
>TRBJ2-1|.|TRBV7-9|13|TRBD2
CASSLEAGVMRFF
TGTGCCAGCAGCCTGGAAGCGGGAGTGATGCGGTTCTTC